This TCR beta chain was recorded in a study of radiation and T cells in renal cell carcinoma. Findings of the study overall: Top tumor clonotypes rose in blood 2 weeks post-radiation, then contracted. No pretreatment tumor biopsies were available for baseline clonotypes.

The time point here: blood 2 weeks post-SBRT. Described treatment: 15 Gy SBRT to primary tumor, nephrectomy 4 weeks later. Serial blood draws occurred at baseline and 2 and 4 weeks post-SBRT. The germline gives CDR1 MDHEN, CDR2 SYDVKM. Trimming left V 8 bases short and J 2 bases short, with 13 bases between. This CDR3 region has 13 residues. Concerning this clone: Its antigen is undetermined.

Only in-frame clones appear in the TCRdb table, and some are missing; sequencing was by immunoSEQ multiplex PCR. Here the sample spans 95,000 to 150,000 clones, approximately 85% being singletons. This TCR came from a man aged 45-65 years with renal cell carcinoma. The genes are TRBV28 and TRBJ2-7, with D unclear. This specimen consisted of blood, obtained from a patient whose treatment included radiotherapy and nephrectomy. CDR3 bases: TGTGCCAGCCTCAGGTTCGAGACCTACGAGCAGTACTTC. Translation: CASLRFETYEQYF.